The clone carrying this TCR beta chain occurred a few times. Its antigen is still unknown. Trimming shortened V by 3 bases and J by 3 bases, and 15 bases separated the two germline ends. This CDR3 has 15 residues. The V gene's germline CDR1 is MDHEN and CDR2 SYDVKM. Expressed TCRB transcripts were sequenced, since all the RNA that had been isolated was reverse transcribed. Approximately 3.5 million reads per sample on average were obtained from naive, central memory and regulatory T cell samples. Sequencing was performed with immunoSEQ multiplex PCR; in TCRdb, only in-frame clones are kept and a portion is missing. The sample records hundreds of thousands of clones, 14% being singletons. The sample originates from a study of beta chain features in type 1 diabetes. Study summary: Healthy donors, compared against patients, showed similar age, gender and cell yields. Study-wide points: TCRB CDR3 length was moderately but significantly reduced in all four CD4+ subsets of Type 1 diabetes patients. Insertions at VDJ junctions were less frequent in type 1 diabetes patients. These patients also deleted more nucleotides at the same junctions. With patients and controls alike, PCR might favor shorter templates to an equal degree.

The receptor's source is a man in his thirties or forties with type 1 diabetes. The sequencing input was naive CD4+ T cells from blood. The chain links TRBV28 to TRBJ2-7; D is perhaps TRBD2 (6 bases). The CDR3 DNA reads TGTGCCAGCAGTTTGAGTAGTAGCGGTAACTACGAGCAGTACTTC. Protein product: CASSLSSSGNYEQYF.